This T cell receptor (beta chain) was identified during a study of cytomegalovirus exposure and HLA in healthy donors. Note on this clone: The antigen is undetermined. The same CDR3 arises from other DNA sequences in this sample as well.

Germline CDR1 MNHNS, CDR2 SASEGT. V was clipped by 5 bases and J by 4 bases, with 3 bases between them. This CDR3 has 11 amino acids. 60 Vbeta and 13 Jbeta primers were used in PCR. The data were produced by immunoSEQ multiplex PCR, yet TCRdb's version contains in-frame clones alone and is incomplete. This sample's table reports 95,000 to 150,000 clones. Whole-study findings and limits: In a later analysis, across HLA loci, associated TCR counts were highest for DRB1, lowest for HLA-C. As was reported, the classifier diagnosed cytomegalovirus status with high specificity and sensitivity. The study assumed roughly uniform donor sequencing depth for presence/absence analyses.

This sequence was found in a young man in good health and CMV-seronegative. The specimen sequenced was PBMCs. V usage is TRBV6-1 and J usage is TRBJ1-5; D is unclear. CDR3 sequence: CASSLNQPQHF. The CDR3 coding sequence is TGTGCCAGCAGTTTAAATCAGCCCCAGCATTTT.